The next 17 T cell receptor beta chains were all read from a single sample in a study of cytotoxic CD8 clonotypes in ibrutinib-treated CLL. Generated by immunoSEQ multiplex PCR, the TCRdb table keeps only in-frame clones and is missing some. In the table there are tens of thousands of clones, roughly 50% of which are singletons. Sequences were derived from PBMCs, sampled after 24 months of ibrutinib treatment. These receptor sequences come from a human donor with chronic lymphocytic leukemia.

The table lists this clone with a few counts. The chain links TRBV20-1 to TRBJ2-4; D gene unclear. CDR3 length: 11 residues. Germline lookup yields CDR1 DFQATT and CDR2 SNEGSKA (reference sequence). V lost 5 bases, J lost 0 bases, and 2 bases lay in between. CDR3 sequence reads: CSALAKNIQYF. The DNA for the CDR3 is TGCAGTGCTTTAGCCAAAAACATTCAGTACTTC.

This clone was detected many times. The chain links TRBV5-1 to TRBJ1-4; no clear D. Germline CDR1 SGHRS, CDR2 YFSETQ. V was pared by 2 bases and J by 13 bases, with 18 bases between. The CDR3 sequence is 14 residues long. CDR3 DNA: TGCGCCAGCAGCTTCGGCCCCTCCGGGCTATCACTGTTTTTT. Encoded protein: CASSFGPSGLSLFF.

The genes are TRBV30 and TRBJ1-5; D gene ambiguous. Per the germline V gene, CDR1 is GTSNPN and CDR2 is SVGIG (reference sequence). Deletions cut 0 bases from V and 0 bases from J, with 9 bases between. The CDR3 extends over 15 amino acids. DNA for the CDR3: TGTGCCTGGAGTGTAGGACTGACTAGCAATCAGCCCCAGCATTTT. Amino acid sequence: CAWSVGLTSNQPQHF.

This clone was counted once. This chain uses TRBV5-1 with TRBJ2-6; no reliable D call. The CDR3 extends over 14 amino acids. V was clipped by 3 bases and J by 4 bases, with 8 bases between them. The germline gives CDR1 SGHRS, CDR2 YFSETQ. The DNA for the CDR3 is TGCGCCAGCAGCTGGATCCCCGGGGCCAACGTCCTGACTTTC. Its translation is CASSWIPGANVLTF.

Note on this clone: The same CDR3 also results from other DNA sequences found in this sample. The V call is TRBV9, the J call TRBJ1-1; 9 nucleotides agree with TRBD1. Germline V CDR1 and CDR2: SGDLS, YYNGEE. The CDR3 contains 14 residues. The junction had 7 bases not matched to a gene; V was cut back by 4 bases and J by 6 bases. CDR3 sequence (DNA): TGTGCCAGCAGCCCACGACAGGGGGGCTCTGAAGCTTTCTTT. Amino acids: CASSPRQGGSEAFF.

CDR3 region: CASSLSGVYEQYV. CDR3 sequence (DNA): TGTGCCAGCAGCTTGAGCGGGGTATACGAGCAGTACGTC. V gene TRBV5-6 combines with J gene TRBJ2-7; the match to TRBD2 covers 7 bases. The CDR3 consists of 13 residues. CDR1 SGHDT and CDR2 YYEEEE come from the germline V gene. J was trimmed by 4 bases and V by 1 base; bases with no gene match: 2.

The chain carries TRBV6-5 and TRBJ2-1; 9 nucleotides match TRBD2. Germline V gives CDR1 MNHEY, CDR2 SVGAGI. The ends lost 6 bases at V and 2 bases at J; junction bases unmatched: 5. This CDR3 contains 15 residues. The CDR3 coding sequence is TGTGCCAGCAGGAATAGCGGGGGAACCTACAATGAGCAGTTCTTC. Translating gives CASRNSGGTYNEQFF.

Ten or more counts support this clone. The V call is TRBV7-2, the J call TRBJ2-1, with 7 bases fitting TRBD2. V dropped 5 bases and J dropped 3; count of bases not matched to a gene: 7. The CDR3 length is 15 residues. Germline-derived CDR1 and CDR2 are SGHTA and FQGNSA. This CDR3 reads CASSPGTKNYNEQFF. CDR3 nucleotides: TGTGCCAGCAGCCCCGGGACTAAAAACTACAATGAGCAGTTCTTC. Based on the CDR3 plus reference TRBV7-2 and TRBJ2-1, the full variable domain is GAGVSQSPSNKVTEKGKDVELRCDPISGHTALYWYRQSLGQGLEFLIYFQGNSAPDKSGLPSDRFSAERTGGSVSTLTIQRTQQEDSAVYLCASSPGTKNYNEQFFGPGTRLTVL.

This clone was found a few times. This chain connects TRBV5-1 to TRBJ1-1; no clear D gene. This CDR3 has 14 residues. Germline CDR1 reads SGHRS; CDR2 reads YFSETQ. The V gene lost 0 bases and the J gene lost 0 bases, with 6 bases spanning the gap. Here the CDR3 DNA reads TGCGCCAGCAGCTTGGCCCTCATGAACACTGAAGCTTTCTTT. This gives the protein CASSLALMNTEAFF.

The V call is TRBV19, the J call TRBJ1-5; D ambiguous. The CDR3 is made up of 12 amino acids. Trimming removed 8 bases from V and 5 bases from J, with 10 bases in between. CDR1 LNHDA and CDR2 SQIVND come from the germline V gene (reference sequence). The CDR3 nucleotides read TGTGCCAGTGGAGCATCGGATCAGCCCCAGCATTTT. Translated: CASGASDQPQHF.

The chain combines TRBV2 with TRBJ2-7; D is ambiguous. Trimming removed 4 bases at V and 6 bases at J, with 19 bases between. The CDR3 is 15 amino acids. The germline CDR1 and CDR2 sequences are SNHLY and FYNNEI. The CDR3 reads CASSVRSWGLGEQYF. CDR3 sequence (DNA): TGTGCCAGCAGTGTCCGCAGCTGGGGATTGGGCGAGCAGTACTTC.

This clone was seen more than once but under ten times. The genes are TRBV5-1 and TRBJ1-4; D uncertain. Trimming left V 4 bases short and J 0 bases short, with 10 bases between. Germline assignment: CDR1 SGHRS and CDR2 YFSETQ. The CDR3 contains 15 residues. The CDR3 loop is CASSLPGSTNEKLFF. Written as DNA, the CDR3 is TGCGCCAGCAGCCTACCGGGTTCAACTAATGAAAAACTGTTTTTT.

This clone was detected only a few times. The CDR3 here is CASSLRVETQYF. The CDR3 DNA reads as TGTGCCAGCAGTCTCAGGGTCGAGACCCAGTACTTC. The chain joins TRBV2 to TRBJ2-5, with D maybe TRBD1 (5 bases). Germline CDR1 SNHLY, CDR2 FYNNEI. Deletions cut 5 bases from V and 5 bases from J, with 9 bases between. This CDR3 is built from 12 residues.

This clone was seen many times. The chain combines TRBV27 with TRBJ1-2, with a weak D call TRBD1 (6 bases). The CDR3 runs 16 residues. Germline assignment: CDR1 MNHEY and CDR2 SMNVEV (reference sequence). Trimming removed 0 bases from V and 7 bases from J, with 18 bases in between. As DNA, the CDR3 is TGTGCCAGCAGTTTATCGGGATCGGGGGGCGCGGGTGGCTACACCTTC. This codes for CASSLSGSGGAGGYTF.

The gene calls are TRBV15 and TRBJ2-3; possible D gene TRBD2, 6 bases. Germline CDR1 LNHNV, CDR2 YYDKDF (reference sequence). This CDR3 contains 15 residues. V lost 5 bases, J lost 1 base, and 13 bases lay in between. In DNA form, the CDR3 reads TGTGCCACCAGCTTGACTAGAGCCCGCACAGATACGCAGTATTTT. Its protein product is CATSLTRARTDTQYF.

The chain joins TRBV28 to TRBJ2-2; 7 nucleotides line up with TRBD1. Germline loops: CDR1 MDHEN, CDR2 SYDVKM. V lost 5 bases to trimming and J lost 4 bases; unmatched junction nucleotides: 4. CDR3 size: 14 residues. The CDR3 loop is CASSPGTATGELFF. CDR3 coding DNA: TGTGCCAGCAGTCCCGGGACAGCCACCGGGGAGCTGTTTTTT.

This clone came up once. The chain uses TRBV15 and TRBJ2-2; D call uncertain. CDR3 length: 16 residues. V shed 1 base and J shed 4 bases, with 13 bases lying between them. Germline loops: CDR1 LNHNV, CDR2 YYDKDF (reference sequence). The CDR3 spells CATSRGVLVSTGELFF. For the CDR3, the DNA is TGTGCCACCAGCAGAGGGGTTTTGGTTTCCACCGGGGAGCTGTTTTTT.